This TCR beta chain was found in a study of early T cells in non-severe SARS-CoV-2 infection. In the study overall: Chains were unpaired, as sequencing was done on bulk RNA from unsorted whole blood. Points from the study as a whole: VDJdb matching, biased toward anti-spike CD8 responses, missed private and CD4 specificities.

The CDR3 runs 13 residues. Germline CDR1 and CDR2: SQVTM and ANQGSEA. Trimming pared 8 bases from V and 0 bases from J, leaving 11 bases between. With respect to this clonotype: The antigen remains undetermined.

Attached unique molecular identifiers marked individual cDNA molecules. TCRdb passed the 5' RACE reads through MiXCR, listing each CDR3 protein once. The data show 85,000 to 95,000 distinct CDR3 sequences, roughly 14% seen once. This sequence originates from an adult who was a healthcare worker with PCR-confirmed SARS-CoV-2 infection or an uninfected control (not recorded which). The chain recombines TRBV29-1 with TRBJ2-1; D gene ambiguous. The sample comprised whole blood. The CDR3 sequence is CSPFPGSYNEQFF. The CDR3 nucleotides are TGCAGCCCGTTCCCAGGCTCCTACAATGAGCAGTTCTTC.